The next 28 T cell receptor beta chains were all read from a single sample in a study of T cell responses to AZD1222 COVID-19 vaccine. Clones were sequenced by immunoSEQ multiplex PCR, and TCRdb holds only the in-frame ones, with some missing. The sample includes tens of thousands of clones, around nine tenths seen only once; the top ten take around 2.2%. The input for sequencing was peripheral blood, taken on day 0 of AZD1222 vaccination. The source is an adult in good health.

This rearrangement joins TRBV6-5 to TRBJ1-1; TRBD1 matches 7 bases. Germline CDR1 and CDR2: MNHEY and SVGAGI. The CDR3 consists of 14 residues. V shed 6 bases and J 4 bases; nucleotides not matched to a gene: 8. CDR3 protein: CASRYREGATEAFF. CDR3 DNA sequence: TGTGCCAGCAGATACAGGGAGGGGGCCACTGAAGCTTTCTTT.

The chain combines TRBV6-5 with TRBJ1-4; tentatively, D is TRBD1 (6 bases). The length of the CDR3 is 14 residues. The germline V gene encodes CDR1 MNHEY and CDR2 SVGAGI. Trimming removed 7 bases at V and 3 bases at J, with 12 bases between. CDR3 sequence reads: CASIRGAPNEKLFF. DNA of the CDR3: TGTGCCAGCATCCGGGGGGCGCCTAATGAAAAACTGTTTTTT.

This chain uses TRBV5-1 with TRBJ2-1, with 9 nucleotides matching TRBD1. V lost 1 base, J lost 4 bases, and 9 bases stayed unmatched. This CDR3 is built from 17 residues. Germline CDR1 and CDR2: SGHRS and YFSETQ. CDR3 nucleotides: TGCGCCAGCAGCTTGCAAGTTTCCGGACAGGGGTACAATGAGCAGTTCTTC. Its protein is CASSLQVSGQGYNEQFF. Full variable domain (outside the CDR3, taken from reference TRBV5-1 and TRBJ2-1): KAGVTQTPRYLIKTRGQQVTLSCSPISGHRSVSWYQQTPGQGLQFLFEYFSETQRNKGNFPGRFSGRQFSNSRSEMNVSTLELGDSALYLCASSLQVSGQGYNEQFFGPGTRLTVL.

The genes are TRBV30 and TRBJ1-2, with TRBD1 identical over 9 bases. Trimming removed 0 bases from V and 7 bases from J; junction bases left unmatched: 6. The CDR3 has 14 residues. Germline lookup yields CDR1 GTSNPN and CDR2 SVGIG (reference sequence). CDR3 in amino acids: CAWSVRDRVPGYTF. The CDR3 DNA reads TGTGCCTGGAGTGTAAGGGACAGGGTTCCTGGCTACACCTTC.

The CDR3 reads CASQDRAGNQPQHF. CDR3 coding DNA: TGTGCCAGTCAGGACAGGGCTGGCAATCAGCCCCAGCATTTT. The V gene is TRBV19, the J gene TRBJ1-5, with 8 bases lining up with TRBD1. This CDR3 contains 14 residues. CDR1 LNHDA and CDR2 SQIVND come from the germline V gene (reference sequence). Trimming at V came to 8 bases and at J to 2 bases, leaving 5 bases not matched to a gene.

V usage is TRBV10-2 and J usage is TRBJ1-5; TRBD1 agrees at 7 bases. Looked up from germline, CDR1 is WSHSY and CDR2 is SAAADI. The CDR3 is made up of 17 amino acids. With 2 bases clipped from V and 4 bases from J, the junction kept 11 bases outside the gene matches. The CDR3 DNA follows: TGCGCCAGCAGTGAGACGAACCGGGACAGAAAAAATCAGCCCCAGCATTTT. Its protein product is CASSETNRDRKNQPQHF.

The chain couples TRBV10-3 to TRBJ2-3, with 10 bases fitting TRBD1. The V gene end was trimmed by 11 bases and the J gene end by 4 bases; junction bases not matched to a gene: 9. The CDR3 sequence is 14 residues long. Germline CDR1 ENHRY, CDR2 SYGVKD. The CDR3 reads CAVGQDRGADTQYF. The CDR3 DNA reads as TGTGCCGTAGGTCAGGACAGGGGGGCAGATACGCAGTATTTT.

This chain joins TRBV5-6 and TRBJ2-2; D is undetermined. This CDR3 comprises 11 residues. V was pared by 2 bases and J by 7 bases, with 3 bases between. Germline values: CDR1 SGHDT, CDR2 YYEEEE. CDR3 loop: CASSLHGELFF. The CDR3, as DNA: TGTGCCAGCAGCTTACACGGGGAGCTGTTTTTT. Full variable domain (missing parts from reference TRBV5-6 and TRBJ2-2): DAGVTQSPTHLIKTRGQQVTLRCSPKSGHDTVSWYQQALGQGPQFIFQYYEEEERQRGNFPDRFSGHQFPNYSSELNVNALLLGDSALYLCASSLHGELFFGEGSRLTVL.

This chain connects TRBV6-1 to TRBJ2-6; no definite D call. CDR3 size: 15 residues. Germline CDR1 is MNHNS and CDR2 is SASEGT. V shed 2 bases and J shed 4 bases, with 9 bases lying between them. The CDR3: CASSEKRSGANVLTF. CDR3 nucleotide sequence: TGTGCCAGCAGTGAAAAGAGATCCGGGGCCAACGTCCTGACTTTC.

The chain carries TRBV15 and TRBJ1-3; 7 bases map to TRBD1. CDR3 size: 15 residues. Unmatched junction bases numbered 1, after V lost 1 base and J lost 1 base. CDR1 is LNHNV, CDR2 YYDKDF, per germline (reference sequence). As DNA, the CDR3 is TGTGCCACCAGCAGAGGCAGGGGGTCTGGAAACACCATATATTTT. It encodes CATSRGRGSGNTIYF.

This chain uses TRBV18 with TRBJ2-2; TRBD1 agrees at 10 bases. J gave up 7 bases and V 3 bases, and 5 bases lay outside the gene matches. Per germline, CDR1 KGHSH and CDR2 LQKENI. The CDR3 has 15 amino acids. The CDR3 loop reads CASSPRTGGVGELFF. The DNA of the CDR3 is TGTGCCAGCTCACCGCGGACAGGGGGAGTCGGGGAGCTGTTTTTT.

The rearrangement joins TRBV21-1 to TRBJ2-7; the DNA was not used to check the table's D call, TRBD2. TRBV21-1 is labeled a pseudogene. The CDR3 sequence is 16 residues long. This CDR3 reads CASSKVEFESSYEQYF. The CDR3 region has the DNA TGTGCCAGCAGCAAAGTTGAGTTCGAAAGCTCCTACGAGCAGTACTTC.

The chain has TRBV5-1 and TRBJ2-3, with 9 bases lining up with TRBD2. The CDR3 sequence is 15 residues long. The V and J ends lost 4 bases and 4 bases, in that order; junction bases with no gene match: 7. Germline values: CDR1 SGHRS, CDR2 YFSETQ. In nucleotides, the CDR3 is TGCGCCAGCAGCAATCAGCGGGGGGCCCCAGATACGCAGTATTTT. This codes for CASSNQRGAPDTQYF.

The J gene is TRBJ1-1, the V gene TRBV19; 9 bases match TRBD1. Germline CDR1 LNHDA, CDR2 SQIVND (reference sequence). The junction had 5 bases not matched to a gene; V was cut back by 5 bases and J by 7 bases. This CDR3 region has 13 residues. The CDR3 nucleotides are TGTGCCAGTAGTGAAACAGGGGGCTATGAAGCTTTCTTT. This encodes CASSETGGYEAFF.

This clone appeared a single time. The V gene is TRBV5-1, the J gene TRBJ2-7; 9 bases are a match to TRBD1. Germline CDR1 and CDR2: SGHRS and YFSETQ. CDR3 size: 13 residues. The ends lost 2 bases at V and 6 bases at J; junction bases unmatched: 3. The CDR3, as DNA: TGCGCCAGCAGCTTAGGGGACAGGGCCGAGCAGTACTTC. It specifies CASSLGDRAEQYF. Full variable domain (remainder filled in from reference TRBV5-1 and TRBJ2-7): KAGVTQTPRYLIKTRGQQVTLSCSPISGHRSVSWYQQTPGQGLQFLFEYFSETQRNKGNFPGRFSGRQFSNSRSEMNVSTLELGDSALYLCASSLGDRAEQYFGPGTRLTVT.

The CDR3 nucleotides read TGCAGTGCTAGTACGGGCATTTTTTCACCCCTCCACTTT. Translation gives CSASTGIFSPLHF. The gene calls are TRBV20-1 and TRBJ1-6; unclear D gene. The CDR3 extends over 13 amino acids. V lost 3 bases, J lost 9 bases, and 12 bases lay in between. Germline CDR1 and CDR2: DFQATT and SNEGSKA (reference sequence).

V usage is TRBV6-5 and J usage is TRBJ2-7, with unresolved D. The CDR3 totals 15 residues. The germline V and J ends were trimmed by 2 bases and 0 bases, with 11 bases remaining between them. Germline lookup yields CDR1 MNHEY and CDR2 SVGAGI. The CDR3 region has the DNA TGTGCCAGCAGTTACGCGGCTACGAGCTCCTACGAGCAGTACTTC. As protein: CASSYAATSSYEQYF.

This clone was recorded a few times. CDR3 region: CASTLRGARYGYTF. The CDR3 nucleotides are TGTGCCAGCACTTTGAGGGGGGCTCGCTATGGCTACACCTTC. This chain joins TRBV28 and TRBJ1-2; TRBD1 is a possible D gene (6 bases). The CDR3 sequence is 14 residues long. The V end lost 7 bases, the J end lost 4 bases, and 16 bases lay between the germline ends. Germline CDR1 is MDHEN and CDR2 is SYDVKM.

The chain recombines TRBV7-2 with TRBJ1-2; perhaps TRBD1 as D (5 bases). The CDR3 totals 14 residues. Germline CDR1 and CDR2: SGHTA and FQGNSA. Deletions cut 1 base from V and 8 bases from J, with 14 bases between. The CDR3 DNA reads as TGTGCCAGCAGCTTAGAATCGGACATAGGGGGCTACACCTTC. Its translation: CASSLESDIGGYTF.

The J gene is TRBJ2-5, the V gene TRBV6-1, with D perhaps being TRBD1 or TRBD2 (5 bases each). CDR3 length: 15 residues. Between the trimmed V and J ends, which lost 3 bases and 1 base, there was a span of 12 bases. CDR1 is MNHNS and CDR2 is SASEGT in the germline V gene. Here the CDR3 reads CASSEGPGSQETQYF. In nucleotides, the CDR3 is TGTGCCAGCAGTGAGGGGCCGGGGTCCCAAGAGACCCAGTACTTC.

The chain combines TRBV6-5 with TRBJ1-1; D is unresolved. Germline V gene lookup returns CDR1 MNHEY and CDR2 SVGAGI. This CDR3 has 15 amino acids. The V gene lost 8 bases and the J gene lost 3 bases, with 19 bases spanning the gap. The CDR3 coding sequence is TGTGCCAGCCTAGCTGGAAGCTCGACTTACACTGAAGCTTTCTTT. Its translation: CASLAGSSTYTEAFF.

For the CDR3, the DNA is TGTGCCAGCAGCTCGACAGGCCGCTACGAGCAGTACTTC. Translating it yields CASSSTGRYEQYF. The chain uses TRBV11-2 and TRBJ2-7; D is possibly TRBD1 (6 bases). This CDR3 has 13 amino acids. V dropped 4 bases and J dropped 3 bases, with 10 bases sitting between them. Germline V gene lookup returns CDR1 SGHAT and CDR2 FQNNGV.

This chain connects TRBV7-6 to TRBJ2-2; 9 bases align to TRBD1. CDR1 is SGHVS and CDR2 is FNYEAQ in the germline V gene. The J segment lost 1 base and the V segment lost 6 bases, leaving 3 bases of the junction unmatched. This CDR3 comprises 15 residues. In DNA form, the CDR3 reads TGTGCCAGCAGGCGGACAGGGGAGAACACCGGGGAGCTGTTTTTT. Encoded protein: CASRRTGENTGELFF.

This clone was found once. The chain recombines TRBV5-6 with TRBJ2-2, with D possibly being TRBD2 (5 bases). CDR1 is SGHDT, CDR2 YYEEEE, per germline. The CDR3 sequence is 16 residues long. The V end lost 0 bases, the J end lost 4 bases, and 13 bases lay between the germline ends. This CDR3 reads CASSLGRRRFTGELFF. DNA for the CDR3: TGTGCCAGCAGCTTGGGGCGCAGGAGGTTCACCGGGGAGCTGTTTTTT.

The chain couples TRBV19 to TRBJ2-1; D not resolved. Germline CDR1 is LNHDA and CDR2 is SQIVND (reference sequence). Trimming pared 0 bases from V and 7 bases from J, leaving 16 bases between. The CDR3 length is 16 residues. This CDR3 is CASSIDMANTLNEQFF. In DNA form, the CDR3 reads TGTGCCAGTAGTATAGATATGGCGAATACCTTGAATGAGCAGTTCTTC.

CDR3 nucleotides: TGTGCCAGCAGCCAAGAACACAAGCAGCCCCAGCATTTT. Translation: CASSQEHKQPQHF. The chain is built from TRBV3-1 (or the pseudogene TRBV3-2) and TRBJ1-5, with D uncertain. CDR1 is LGHDT and CDR2 is YNNKEL in the germline V gene (reference sequence). The CDR3 spans 13 residues. Trimming removed 0 bases from V and 7 bases from J, with 7 bases in between.

The J gene is TRBJ1-1, the V gene TRBV5-1, with D tentatively TRBD1 (6 bases). Trimming left V 0 bases short and J 5 bases short, with 14 bases between. The CDR3 runs to 15 residues. CDR1 is SGHRS, CDR2 YFSETQ, per germline. CDR3 coding DNA: TGCGCCAGCAGCTTGGAAAGGGGGTCGTTGACTGAAGCTTTCTTT. The encoded protein is CASSLERGSLTEAFF.

This clone was recorded a few times. The rearrangement joins TRBV3-1 (or the pseudogene TRBV3-2) to TRBJ1-2; 8 bases match TRBD1. The V segment lost 4 bases and the J segment 4 bases; nucleotides outside the gene matches: 2. Germline values: CDR1 LGHDT, CDR2 YNNKEL (reference sequence). The CDR3 loop spans 13 amino acids. The CDR3 region has the DNA TGTGCCAGCAGCCCAGGGGGCGCCTATGGCTACACCTTC. Translation: CASSPGGAYGYTF.